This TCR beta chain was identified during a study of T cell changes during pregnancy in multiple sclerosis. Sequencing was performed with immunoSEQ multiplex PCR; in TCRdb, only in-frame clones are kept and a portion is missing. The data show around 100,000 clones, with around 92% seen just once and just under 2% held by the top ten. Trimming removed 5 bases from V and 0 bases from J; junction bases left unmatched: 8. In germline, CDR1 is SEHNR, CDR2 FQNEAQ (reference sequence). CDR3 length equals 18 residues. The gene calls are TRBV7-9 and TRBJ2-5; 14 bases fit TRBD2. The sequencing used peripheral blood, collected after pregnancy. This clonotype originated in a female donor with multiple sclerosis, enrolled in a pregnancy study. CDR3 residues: CASSDGLAGGSYQETQYF. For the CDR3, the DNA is TGTGCCAGCAGCGACGGACTAGCGGGGGGATCGTACCAAGAGACCCAGTACTTC.